This T cell receptor (beta chain) was sequenced for a study of cytomegalovirus exposure and HLA in healthy donors. This CDR3 region has 14 residues. Germline CDR1 reads SGHTA; CDR2 reads FQGNSA. Trimming removed 5 bases at V and 5 bases at J, with 13 bases between. This PCR relied on a set of 60 Vbeta primers and 13 Jbeta primers. Repertoires were generated with immunoSEQ multiplex PCR, while TCRdb's copy carries only in-frame clones and drops some. The listing contains more than 45,000 clones. Whole-study findings and limits: Prior analysis indicated that the majority of TCR beta V segments exhibited productivity approximately 90% or approximately 30% of the time. In a later analysis, at a false discovery rate of 0.05, 15,000 to 20,000 TCR beta sequences matched HLA alleles. Within the data, a cluster of highly shared sequence variants was likely a sequencing artifact. Cytomegalovirus status was reportedly diagnosed by the classifier with high sensitivity and specificity.

Notes on this clone: What it binds is unknown.

Sequencing was done on a sample of PBMCs. V gene TRBV7-2 combines with J gene TRBJ2-1; possibly TRBD1 for D (6 bases). The receptor's source is a male donor in good health and CMV-seronegative. For the CDR3, the DNA is TGTGCCAGCAGCCGGACAGCGCGAAACAATGAGCAGTTCTTC. Amino acids: CASSRTARNNEQFF. Full variable domain (missing parts from reference TRBV7-2 and TRBJ2-1): GAGVSQSPSNKVTEKGKDVELRCDPISGHTALYWYRQSLGQGLEFLIYFQGNSAPDKSGLPSDRFSAERTGGSVSTLTIQRTQQEDSAVYLCASSRTARNNEQFFGPGTRLTVL.